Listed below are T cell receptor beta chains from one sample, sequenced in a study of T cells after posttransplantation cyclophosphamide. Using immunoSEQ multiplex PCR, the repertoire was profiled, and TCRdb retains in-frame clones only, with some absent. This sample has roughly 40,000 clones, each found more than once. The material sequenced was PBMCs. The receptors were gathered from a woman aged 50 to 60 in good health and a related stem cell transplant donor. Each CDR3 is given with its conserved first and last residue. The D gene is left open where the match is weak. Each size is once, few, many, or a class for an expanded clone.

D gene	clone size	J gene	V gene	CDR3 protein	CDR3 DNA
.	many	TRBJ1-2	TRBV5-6	CASSLIEQNYGYTF	TGTGCCAGCAGCTTGATTGAACAGAACTATGGCTACACCTTC
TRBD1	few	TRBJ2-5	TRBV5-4	CASSHPGQTQETQYF	TGTGCCAGCAGCCACCCGGGACAGACCCAAGAGACCCAGTACTTC
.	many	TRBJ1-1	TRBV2	CASIRAGAGGVASEAFF	TGTGCCAGCATCAGAGCGGGGGCTGGGGGGGTTGCTTCTGAAGCTTTCTTT
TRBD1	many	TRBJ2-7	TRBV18	CASSLGQGSYEQYF	TGTGCCAGCTCATTGGGACAGGGCTCCTACGAGCAGTACTTC
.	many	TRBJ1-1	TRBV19	CASSIRPSGHQTEAFF	TGTGCCAGTAGTATTCGTCCCTCCGGACACCAAACTGAAGCTTTCTTT
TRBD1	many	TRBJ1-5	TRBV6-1	CASSETGGGGQPQHF	TGTGCCAGCAGTGAAACAGGGGGCGGAGGACAGCCCCAGCATTTT
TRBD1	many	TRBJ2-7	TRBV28	CASRGRQGVAYEQYF	TGTGCCAGCAGGGGTAGACAGGGAGTAGCCTACGAGCAGTACTTC
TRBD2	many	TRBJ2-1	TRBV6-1	CASYEAGLAGGEQFF	TGTGCCAGTTACGAGGCTGGACTAGCGGGGGGTGAGCAGTTCTTC
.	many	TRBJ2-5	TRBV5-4	CASSLNSGWSETQYF	TGTGCCAGCAGCTTGAATTCAGGGTGGTCAGAGACCCAGTACTTC
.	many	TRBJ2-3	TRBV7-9	CASIGGASDTQYF	TGTGCCAGCATCGGTGGTGCCTCAGATACGCAGTATTTT
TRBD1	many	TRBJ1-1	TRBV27	CASSPPQGASTEAFF	TGTGCCAGCAGTCCCCCACAGGGGGCGAGCACTGAAGCTTTCTTT
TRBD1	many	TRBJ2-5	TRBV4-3	CASSPGTGGRETQYF	TGCGCCAGCAGCCCCGGGACAGGGGGTAGGGAGACCCAGTACTTC